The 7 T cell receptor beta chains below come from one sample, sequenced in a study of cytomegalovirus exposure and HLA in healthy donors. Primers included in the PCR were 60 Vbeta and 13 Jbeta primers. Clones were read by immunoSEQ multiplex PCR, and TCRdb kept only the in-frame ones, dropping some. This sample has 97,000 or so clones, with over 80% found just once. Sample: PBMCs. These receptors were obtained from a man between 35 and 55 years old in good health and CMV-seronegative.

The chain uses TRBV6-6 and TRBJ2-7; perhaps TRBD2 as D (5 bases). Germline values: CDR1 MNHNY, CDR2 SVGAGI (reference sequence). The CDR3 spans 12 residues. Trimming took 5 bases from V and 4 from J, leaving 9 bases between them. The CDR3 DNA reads TGTGCCAGCAGTACTCGGGGATACGAGCAGTACTTC. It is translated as CASSTRGYEQYF.

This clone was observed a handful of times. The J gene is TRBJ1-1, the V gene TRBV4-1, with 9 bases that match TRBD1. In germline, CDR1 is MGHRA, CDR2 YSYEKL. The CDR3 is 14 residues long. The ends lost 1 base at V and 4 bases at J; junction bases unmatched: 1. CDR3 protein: CASSQGTGATEAFF. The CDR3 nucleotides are TGCGCCAGCAGCCAAGGGACAGGGGCCACTGAAGCTTTCTTT.

The CDR3 nucleotides read TGTGCCAGCAGTTACAGCGCGGACAGCTCTGGAAACACCATATATTTT. Encoded protein: CASSYSADSSGNTIYF. This chain connects TRBV6-5 to TRBJ1-3, with TRBD1 as a possible D gene (6 bases). Between the trimmed V and J ends, which lost 2 bases and 0 bases, there was a span of 11 bases. Germline CDR1 and CDR2: MNHEY and SVGAGI. The CDR3 length is 16 residues.

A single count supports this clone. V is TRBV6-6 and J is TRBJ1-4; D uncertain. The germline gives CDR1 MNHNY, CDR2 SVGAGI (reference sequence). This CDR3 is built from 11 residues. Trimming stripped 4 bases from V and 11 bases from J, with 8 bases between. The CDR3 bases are TGTGCCAGCAGTTCCCTATTGAAACTGTTTTTT. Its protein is CASSSLLKLFF.

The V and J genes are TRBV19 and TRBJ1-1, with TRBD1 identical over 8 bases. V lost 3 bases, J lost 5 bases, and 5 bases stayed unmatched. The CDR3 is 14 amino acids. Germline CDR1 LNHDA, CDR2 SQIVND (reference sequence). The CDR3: CASSMARGRTEAFF. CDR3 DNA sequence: TGTGCCAGTAGTATGGCCAGGGGGCGGACTGAAGCTTTCTTT.

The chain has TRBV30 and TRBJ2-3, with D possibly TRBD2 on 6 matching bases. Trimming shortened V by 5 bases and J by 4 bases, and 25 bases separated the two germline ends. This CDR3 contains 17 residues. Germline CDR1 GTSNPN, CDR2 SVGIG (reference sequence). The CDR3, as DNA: TGTGCCTGGTCCCCTCCGGACTACTACGACACACCAGATACGCAGTATTTT. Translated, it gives CAWSPPDYYDTPDTQYF.

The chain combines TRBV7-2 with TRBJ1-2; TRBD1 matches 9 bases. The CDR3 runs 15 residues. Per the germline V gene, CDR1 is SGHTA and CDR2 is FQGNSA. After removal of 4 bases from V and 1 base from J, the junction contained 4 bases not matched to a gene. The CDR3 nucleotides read TGTGCCAGCAGCTGGATGACAGGGGGTAACTATGGCTACACCTTC. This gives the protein CASSWMTGGNYGYTF.